The present entry profiles one TCR beta chain with its context. The data derive from a study of blood T cell repertoires in COVID-19. Study-level background: Both acute and convalescent COVID-19 samples were obtained from the United States, Italy and Spain. Sources were T cells, B-cell-depleted T cells, or PBMCs; the material itself was cDNA or gDNA.

CDR1 and CDR2 from the germline V gene are SGHKS and YYEKEE (reference sequence). The CDR3 is made up of 14 amino acids. Trimming removed 4 bases at V and 2 bases at J, with 11 bases between. In the authors' methods: Amplifying reference gene primers gave estimates of nucleated cell counts. Assay used: immunoSEQ multiplex PCR; TCRdb lists only in-frame clones, some missing. V and J calls and clone size are copied from that table; D and trimming were computed from the DNA. The sample includes more than 200,000 clones, approximately 88% of them seen just once. This chain links TRBV5-5 with TRBJ2-3, with D perhaps matching TRBD2 (5 bases). The clonotype comes from a human donor in a cohort sampled during active COVID-19. What was sequenced was peripheral blood. This CDR3 is CASSPRVSTDTQYF. The CDR3, as DNA: TGTGCCAGCAGCCCGCGGGTCTCCACAGATACGCAGTATTTT.